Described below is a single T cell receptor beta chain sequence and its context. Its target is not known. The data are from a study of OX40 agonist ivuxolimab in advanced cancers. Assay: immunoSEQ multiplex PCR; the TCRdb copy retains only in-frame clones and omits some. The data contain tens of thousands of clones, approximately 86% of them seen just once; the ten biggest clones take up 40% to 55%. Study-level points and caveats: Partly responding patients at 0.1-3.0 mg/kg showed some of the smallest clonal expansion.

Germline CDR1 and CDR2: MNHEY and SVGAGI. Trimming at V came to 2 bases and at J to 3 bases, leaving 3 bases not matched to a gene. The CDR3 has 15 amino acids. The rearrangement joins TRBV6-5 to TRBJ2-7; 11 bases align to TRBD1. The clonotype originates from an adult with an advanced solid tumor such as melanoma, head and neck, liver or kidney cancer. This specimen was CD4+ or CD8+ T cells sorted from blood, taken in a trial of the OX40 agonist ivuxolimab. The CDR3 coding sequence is TGTGCCAGCAGTTACGGACAGGGGGCCCTCTACGAGCAGTACTTC. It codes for CASSYGQGALYEQYF.